The rows below give T cell receptor beta chains drawn from one sample of a study of T cell responses to AZD1222 COVID-19 vaccine. Measured with immunoSEQ multiplex PCR; TCRdb has only the in-frame clones, and not every one. This sample carries about 150,000 clones, about 90% of them seen once, and the ten largest clones take about 5%. The material was peripheral blood, obtained on day 0 of MenACWY control vaccination. The receptor source for this set is an adult in good health. CDR3s include the opening cysteine and the closing phenylalanine or tryptophan. D genes are given only for firm matches. Clone size is shown for a subset of rows, as once, few, many or a class of expanded clone.

j_gene	d_gene	v_gene	abundance	CDR3aa	CDR3nt
TRBJ1-1	TRBD1	TRBV7-9	-	CASSLGGGRNTEAFF	TGTGCCAGCAGCTTAGGAGGGGGCCGGAACACTGAAGCTTTCTTT
TRBJ1-4	-	TRBV7-9	-	CASSLAATNEKLFF	TGTGCCAGCAGCTTAGCTGCAACTAATGAAAAACTGTTTTTT
TRBJ1-1	-	TRBV9	once	CASSVEGHGDTEAFF	TGTGCCAGCAGCGTAGAAGGTCACGGGGACACTGAAGCTTTCTTT
TRBJ1-3	TRBD1	TRBV5-1	-	CASSATGDPGNTIYF	TGCGCCAGCAGCGCCACAGGGGACCCTGGAAACACCATATATTTT
TRBJ2-1	-	TRBV11-3	-	CASSLDTWAIYNEQFF	TGTGCCAGCAGCTTAGATACGTGGGCCATATACAATGAGCAGTTCTTC
TRBJ2-1	-	TRBV7-9	-	CASSLFRPGRRYNEQFF	TGTGCCAGCAGCTTATTCCGTCCGGGCCGGCGGTACAATGAGCAGTTCTTC
TRBJ1-6	-	TRBV24-1	-	CATSSRDNSPLHF	TGTGCCACCAGTAGCAGGGATAATTCACCCCTCCACTTT
TRBJ1-3	-	TRBV25-1	-	CASGQRGGLGNTIYF	TGTGCCAGCGGTCAGCGGGGGGGCCTTGGAAACACCATATATTTT
TRBJ1-1	TRBD1	TRBV5-1	-	CASSLVSDRVNTEAFF	TGCGCCAGCAGCTTGGTTTCGGACAGGGTGAACACTGAAGCTTTCTTT
TRBJ1-6	-	TRBV5-6	once	CASSFGRGDSPLHF	TGTGCCAGCAGCTTTGGGAGGGGAGATTCACCCCTCCACTTT
TRBJ2-1	-	TRBV24-1	-	CATSEGRAGPYNEQFF	TGTGCCACCAGTGAAGGCAGGGCAGGCCCCTACAATGAGCAGTTCTTC
TRBJ1-2	-	TRBV11-3	-	CASSLGGGANYGYTF	TGTGCCAGCAGCTTAGGGGGAGGGGCGAACTATGGCTACACCTTC
TRBJ2-1	TRBD2	TRBV4-1	-	CASSQDWGGRANEQFF	TGCGCCAGCAGCCAAGATTGGGGCGGGAGGGCCAATGAGCAGTTCTTC
TRBJ2-2	TRBD1	TRBV4-3	few	CASRRDSITGELFF	TGCGCCAGCCGCCGGGACAGTATCACCGGGGAGCTGTTTTTT
TRBJ1-1	TRBD1	TRBV24-1	-	CATSDLQHSGQALNTEAFF	TGTGCCACCAGTGATTTGCAGCACTCGGGACAGGCCCTGAACACTGAAGCTTTCTTT
TRBJ2-6	-	TRBV5-1	once	CASSPPAAANVLTF	TGCGCCAGCAGCCCCCCGGCGGCGGCCAACGTCCTGACTTTC
TRBJ2-3	-	TRBV28	-	CASSPPIAGSPGTDTQYF	TGTGCCAGCAGTCCCCCCATTGCGGGGTCCCCGGGCACAGATACGCAGTATTTT
TRBJ1-4	TRBD1	TRBV2	-	CASSERRQGRGEKLFF	TGTGCCAGCAGTGAACGGCGACAGGGAAGGGGAGAAAAACTGTTTTTT
TRBJ2-2	TRBD1	TRBV6-6	-	CASRGTGENTGELFF	TGTGCCAGCAGGGGGACAGGGGAGAACACCGGGGAGCTGTTTTTT
TRBJ1-2	TRBD1	TRBV5-1	-	CASSLEGQGYGYTF	TGCGCCAGCAGCTTGGAGGGACAGGGTTATGGCTACACCTTC
TRBJ1-2	-	TRBV6-2/TRBV6-3	-	CASSYSSVSLNYGYTF	TGTGCCAGCAGTTACTCGAGCGTCAGCCTGAACTATGGCTACACCTTC
TRBJ2-3	-	TRBV5-1	-	CASSLGWGPDTQYF	TGCGCCAGCAGCTTGGGGTGGGGCCCAGATACGCAGTATTTT
TRBJ1-1	TRBD1	TRBV5-4	-	CASSLLGQLNTEAFF	TGTGCCAGCAGCCTCCTGGGACAGCTGAACACTGAAGCTTTCTTT
TRBJ2-7	-	TRBV4-3	once	CASSQDLEEAGPLYEQYF	TGCGCCAGCAGCCAAGATCTTGAGGAAGCCGGGCCTTTGTACGAGCAGTACTTC
TRBJ1-1	-	TRBV4-3	-	CASSQGTWDTNTEAFF	TGCGCCAGCAGCCAAGGGACGTGGGACACGAACACTGAAGCTTTCTTT
TRBJ2-1	-	TRBV11-3	once	CASSLRSGLLDNEQFF	TGTGCCAGCAGCTTGAGATCGGGGCTTTTGGACAATGAGCAGTTCTTC
TRBJ2-3	-	TRBV7-3	-	CASSLGVTSTDTQYF	TGTGCCAGCAGCTTGGGGGTGACTAGCACAGATACGCAGTATTTT
TRBJ1-3	-	TRBV7-2	-	CASSLGAGVGSGNTIYF	TGTGCCAGCAGCTTAGGCGCAGGGGTGGGCTCCGGAAACACCATATATTTT
TRBJ2-7	TRBD2	TRBV6-5	-	CATTREGRTYEQYF	TGTGCCACCACTAGGGAGGGGCGGACCTACGAGCAGTACTTC
TRBJ1-5	TRBD1	TRBV24-1	once	CATSGRQGQPQHF	TGTGCCACCAGTGGTCGACAGGGACAGCCCCAGCATTTT
TRBJ1-3	-	TRBV29-1	-	CSVDSAASGNTIYF	TGCAGCGTTGACAGCGCGGCCTCTGGAAACACCATATATTTT
TRBJ1-5	-	TRBV24-1	-	CATSDRRTGGERQHF	TGTGCCACCAGTGACCGAAGAACCGGAGGGGAGCGCCAGCATTTT
TRBJ1-2	-	TRBV4-2	-	CASSRQTDNYGYTF	TGTGCCAGCAGCCGGCAGACGGATAACTATGGCTACACCTTC
TRBJ2-1	-	TRBV9	-	CASSVGPPYNEQFF	TGTGCCAGCAGCGTAGGACCCCCCTACAATGAGCAGTTCTTC
TRBJ1-1	-	TRBV28	-	CASTRLGGPLMNTEAFF	TGTGCCAGCACCCGTCTGGGAGGGCCCCTCATGAACACTGAAGCTTTCTTT
TRBJ2-6	-	TRBV21-1	-	CASSLAGQPGANVLTF	TGTGCCAGCAGCCTAGCGGGACAACCCGGGGCCAACGTCCTGACTTTC
TRBJ1-6	-	TRBV2	-	CASRAGTSSYNSPLHF	TGTGCCAGCCGGGCGGGGACTAGCTCCTATAATTCACCCCTCCACTTT
TRBJ2-2	-	TRBV18	-	CASSPEALTGWTGELFF	TGTGCCAGCTCACCAGAAGCCTTGACAGGTTGGACCGGGGAGCTGTTTTTT
TRBJ2-5	-	TRBV20-1	-	CSVNWGETQYF	TGCAGTGTCAATTGGGGGGAGACCCAGTACTTC
TRBJ2-3	-	TRBV20-1	once	CSASPGYGTDTQYF	TGCAGTGCTAGTCCCGGTTATGGGACAGATACGCAGTATTTT
TRBJ1-2	-	TRBV21-1	-	CARGQGANYGYTF	TGTGCCAGGGGACAGGGAGCTAACTATGGCTACACCTTC
TRBJ2-2	-	TRBV7-9	-	CASPQGPNTGELFF	TGTGCCAGCCCACAGGGTCCGAACACCGGGGAGCTGTTTTTT
TRBJ2-7	-	TRBV6-2/TRBV6-3	-	CASSYFASYEQYF	TGTGCCAGCAGTTACTTCGCCTCCTACGAGCAGTACTTC
TRBJ2-7	TRBD2	TRBV5-5	-	CASSPGRAGRNEQYF	TGTGCCAGCAGTCCTGGCCGAGCGGGACGGAACGAGCAGTACTTC
TRBJ1-1	-	TRBV15	-	CATSRGGTAEAFF	TGTGCCACCAGCAGAGGTGGGACGGCTGAAGCTTTCTTT
TRBJ2-7	-	TRBV11-3	-	CASSLERTYEQYF	TGTGCCAGCAGCTTAGAACGAACCTACGAGCAGTACTTC
TRBJ2-3	TRBD2	TRBV29-1	-	CSVDRLAEANTDTQYF	TGCAGCGTTGATAGGCTAGCGGAGGCAAACACAGATACGCAGTATTTT
TRBJ1-6	-	TRBV2	-	CASRQAAYNSPLHF	TGTGCCAGCAGACAGGCCGCCTATAATTCACCCCTCCACTTT
TRBJ1-1	TRBD1	TRBV9	-	CASSPEQGRNTEAFF	TGTGCCAGCAGCCCCGAACAGGGGAGGAACACTGAAGCTTTCTTT
TRBJ1-5	-	TRBV2	few	CASSEESNQPQHF	TGTGCCAGCAGTGAAGAAAGCAATCAGCCCCAGCATTTT
TRBJ1-2	-	TRBV28	-	CASSEEGRGPHYGYTF	TGTGCCAGCAGTGAAGAAGGGCGGGGCCCCCACTATGGCTACACCTTC
TRBJ2-2	-	TRBV5-4	-	CASSRAPSGSPAGELFF	TGTGCCAGCAGCCGGGCACCCTCCGGTTCGCCGGCCGGGGAGCTGTTTTTT
TRBJ1-2	TRBD1	TRBV28	-	CASSKRTGVYYGYTF	TGTGCCAGCAGTAAACGGACAGGGGTATACTATGGCTACACCTTC